The entry that follows covers one TCR beta chain sequence. The antigen remains undetermined. The data are from a study of blood T cells in healthy people across ages. Regarding the study as a whole: Observed TCR beta diversity per million T cells went down as age went up. This fall followed a roughly linear course with age.

Sample-barcoded 5' priming and a J-beta primer mix drove a second PCR of about 6 to 12 cycles. TCRdb recomputed calls from the 5' RACE reads with MiXCR, one row per CDR3 protein. Here the sample spans hundreds of thousands of distinct CDR3 sequences, roughly 31% being singletons. All donors came from Russia, were Caucasian and healthy, and spanned ages roughly 6 to 95. Trimming cost V 5 bases and J 5 bases; bases outside gene matches: 11. This CDR3 is 16 amino acids long. CDR1 and CDR2 (germline): DFQATT, SNEGSKA (reference sequence). This sequence originates from an elderly woman in good health. The chain combines TRBV20-1 with TRBJ2-5, with 13 bases identical to TRBD2. The specimen sequenced was blood. The CDR3 protein is CSADYGGLAGVETQYF. CDR3 coding DNA: TGCAGTGCTGACTATGGCGGACTAGCGGGGGTTGAGACCCAGTACTTC.